The 25 T cell receptor beta chains presented below share a single source sample, sequenced in a study of type 1 and type 2 diabetes patients. The PCR template was genomic DNA. Multiplex PCR with 30 forward and 13 reverse primers amplified the TCR beta CDR3. MiXCR, run by TCRdb on the multiplex PCR reads, gives a single entry per CDR3 protein. This sample has about 250,000 distinct CDR3 sequences, with approximately 50% found just once. Sample: peripheral blood mononuclear cells (PBMCs). Source of these receptors: a young man with type 2 diabetes.

This clonotype came up a few times. The V and J genes are TRBV7-7 and TRBJ2-5, with D perhaps TRBD1 (6 bases). This CDR3 spans 17 amino acids. CDR1 and CDR2 from the germline V gene are SSHAT and FNYEAQ (reference sequence). Trimming shortened V by 1 base and J by 4 bases, and 19 bases separated the two germline ends. CDR3 loop: CASSLDGLDSSRETQYF. The DNA of the CDR3 is TGTGCCAGCAGCTTAGATGGCTTGGACAGTTCCCGAGAGACCCAGTACTTC.

On this clonotype: With a much larger clone just one base away, this may be a read error. The chain has TRBV9 and TRBJ2-5; D not resolved. There are 12 residues in the CDR3. Trimming took off 0 bases at V and 2 bases at J, with 2 bases between the two ends. The germline CDR1 and CDR2 sequences are SGDLS and YYNGEE. The CDR3 loop reads CASSVDQETQYF. Here the CDR3 DNA reads TGTGCCAGCAGCGTAGATCAAGAGACCCAGTACTTC.

This clonotype was picked up a small number of times. This chain links TRBV19 with TRBJ2-1, with 9 positions matching TRBD1. With 7 bases clipped from V and 7 bases from J, the junction kept 8 bases outside the gene matches. Germline V CDR1 and CDR2: LNHDA, SQIVND (reference sequence). This CDR3 has 14 residues. CDR3 region: CASNRRDRVNEQFF. The CDR3 DNA is TGTGCCAGTAATCGGAGGGACAGGGTAAATGAGCAGTTCTTC.

The chain recombines TRBV11-2 with TRBJ2-1, with D hard to call. CDR3 size: 13 residues. Trimming cost V 1 base and J 10 bases, with 11 bases left between them. Germline assignment: CDR1 SGHAT and CDR2 FQNNGV. The CDR3 loop is CASSLGGATEQFF. CDR3 DNA sequence: TGTGCCAGCAGCTTAGGGGGTGCGACAGAGCAGTTCTTC.

This clonotype appeared a few times. The rearrangement links TRBV7-2 to TRBJ2-1, with a tentative D call TRBD2 (6 bases). Germline CDR1 SGHTA, CDR2 FQGNSA. The CDR3 consists of 17 residues. V shed 2 bases and J shed 6 bases, with 20 bases lying between them. CDR3 nucleotide sequence: TGTGCCAGCAGCTTAAGAGCGAAAACCAGGGAGGCCAATGAGCAGTTCTTC. This encodes CASSLRAKTREANEQFF.

The chain recombines TRBV5-1 with TRBJ2-7; 11 nucleotides match TRBD2. Germline V CDR1 and CDR2: SGHRS, YFSETQ. This CDR3 spans 17 amino acids. V was clipped by 2 bases and J by 3 bases; unmatched bases: 10. CDR3 in amino acids: CASSFRLAGTRDYEQYF. As DNA, the CDR3 is TGCGCCAGCAGCTTTCGACTAGCGGGAACCCGAGACTACGAGCAGTACTTC.

Of note for this clonotype: The junction does not match germline at one end; this may be a read error. The chain links TRBV2 to TRBJ1-6; D possibly corresponds to TRBD1 (5 bases). Germline CDR1 SNHLY, CDR2 FYNNEI. The CDR3 covers 16 residues. The chain's CDR3 is CASSDLGRGPNSPLRF. The CDR3 coding sequence is TGTGCCAGCAGTGATCTCGGGAGGGGCCCGAATTCACCCCTCCGCTTT.

J is TRBJ2-5 and V is TRBV7-2, with 8 bases lining up with TRBD1. The V segment lost 5 bases and the J segment 5 bases; nucleotides outside the gene matches: 4. The CDR3 is 13 residues long. Per the germline V gene, CDR1 is SGHTA and CDR2 is FQGNSA. The CDR3 DNA reads TGTGCCAGCAGCACGACAGGGGTCGAGACCCAGTACTTC. Its translation: CASSTTGVETQYF.

The table lists this clonotype with a few counts. In DNA form, the CDR3 reads TGCGCCAGCACTCCTTTTGGCAGGAGCTCCTACGAGCAGTACTTC. The encoded protein is CASTPFGRSSYEQYF. V is TRBV10-2 and J is TRBJ2-7; D gene unclear. V shed 7 bases and J shed 0 bases, with 16 bases lying between them. Germline CDR1 and CDR2: WSHSY and SAAADI. CDR3 length: 15 amino acids.

This clonotype has just a few counts. The chain combines TRBV19 with TRBJ2-3; weak D call: TRBD1 (5 bases). Germline CDR1 and CDR2: LNHDA and SQIVND (reference sequence). Trimming pared 5 bases from V and 3 bases from J, leaving 9 bases between. The CDR3 is 13 residues long. CDR3 nucleotides: TGTGCCAGTAGTGTGACAGTGACAGATACGCAGTATTTT. Residues: CASSVTVTDTQYF. Full variable domain (remainder filled in from reference TRBV19 and TRBJ2-3): DGGITQSPKYLFRKEGQNVTLSCEQNLNHDAMYWYRQDPGQGLRLIYYSQIVNDFQKGDIAEGYSVSREKKESFPLTVTSAQKNPTAFYLCASSVTVTDTQYFGPGTRLTVL.

This clonotype has at least ten counts. The rearrangement joins TRBV30 to TRBJ2-7; D remains ambiguous. Germline CDR1 GTSNPN, CDR2 SVGIG (reference sequence). V was trimmed by 4 bases and J by 4 bases, leaving 5 bases between them. CDR3 length: 10 residues. CDR3: CAWTPYEQYF. CDR3 in DNA: TGTGCCTGGACACCATACGAGCAGTACTTC.

The chain employs TRBV29-1 and TRBJ2-1; 15 positions match TRBD2. Germline CDR1 SQVTM, CDR2 ANQGSEA. The V segment lost 7 bases and the J segment 9 bases; nucleotides outside the gene matches: 7. The CDR3 is 14 residues long. Written as DNA, the CDR3 is TGCAGCGACGGACTAGCGGGAGGGCCGAGTGAGCAGTTCTTC. Protein: CSDGLAGGPSEQFF.

The V and J genes are TRBV25-1 and TRBJ2-3, with 7 bases lining up with TRBD1. Trimming at V came to 1 base and at J to 10 bases, leaving 14 bases not matched to a gene. The CDR3 contains 16 residues. Germline CDR1 is MGHDK and CDR2 is SYGVNS. CDR3 in DNA: TGTGCCAGCAGTGAATGGAACAGGGGCCGTAGCTCTGCGCAGTATTTT. Translation gives CASSEWNRGRSSAQYF. The full variable domain, rest sourced from reference TRBV25-1 and TRBJ2-3, is EADIYQTPRYLVIGTGKKITLECSQTMGHDKMYWYQQDPGMELHLIHYSYGVNSTEKGDLSSESTVSRIRTEHFPLTLESARPSHTSQYLCASSEWNRGRSSAQYFGPGTRLTVL.

This clonotype was detected only a few times. This rearrangement joins TRBV19 to TRBJ1-2, with 10 bases that match TRBD1. CDR3 length: 15 amino acids. V dropped 5 bases and J dropped 7; count of bases not matched to a gene: 10. Germline values: CDR1 LNHDA, CDR2 SQIVND (reference sequence). The CDR3 DNA is TGTGCCAGTAGTGCGACAGGGGGCTGGCTCGGTGGCTACACCTTC. Amino acid sequence: CASSATGGWLGGYTF. Full variable domain (outside the CDR3, taken from reference TRBV19 and TRBJ1-2): DGGITQSPKYLFRKEGQNVTLSCEQNLNHDAMYWYRQDPGQGLRLIYYSQIVNDFQKGDIAEGYSVSREKKESFPLTVTSAQKNPTAFYLCASSATGGWLGGYTFGSGTRLTVV.

J is TRBJ2-2 and V is TRBV11-2, with D unclear. Trimming left V 0 bases short and J 2 bases short, with 10 bases between. Germline V lookup: CDR1 SGHAT, CDR2 FQNNGV. The CDR3 spans 16 residues. The CDR3 bases are TGTGCCAGCAGCTTAGATGGTGGGCGTAACACCGGGGAGCTGTTTTTT. It codes for CASSLDGGRNTGELFF.

Notes on this clonotype: An end of the junction differs from the germline gene, which may be a read error. The gene calls are TRBV7-6 and TRBJ1-2; D possibly corresponds to TRBD1 (5 bases). Germline CDR1 is SGHVS and CDR2 is FNYEAQ. This CDR3 contains 15 residues. The CDR3 here is CASGLGPGMGDGYTF. The DNA of the CDR3 is TGTGCCAGCGGCTTGGGTCCCGGGATGGGGGATGGCTACACCTTC. Complete variable domain (other parts from reference TRBV7-6 and TRBJ1-2): GAGVSQSPRYKVTKRGQDVALRCDPISGHVSLYWYRQALGQGPEFLTYFNYEAQQDKSGLPNDRFSAERPEGSISTLTIQRTEQRDSAMYRCASGLGPGMGDGYTFGSGTRLTVV.

This clonotype was found a few times. This chain uses TRBV12-3 or TRBV12-4 with TRBJ2-7; D is possibly TRBD1 (6 bases). Between the trimmed V and J ends, which lost 10 bases and 2 bases, there was a span of 24 bases. The CDR3 is 16 amino acids. CDR3 region: CATSPPDSTFPYEQYF. CDR3 in DNA: TGTGCCACATCCCCCCCGGACAGCACATTCCCCTACGAGCAGTACTTC.

V and J are TRBV27 and TRBJ2-7, with D possibly being TRBD1 or TRBD2 (5 bases each). The CDR3 spans 14 residues. Per germline, CDR1 MNHEY and CDR2 SMNVEV (reference sequence). The V and J ends lost 5 bases and 0 bases respectively, with 11 bases between them. The CDR3 here is CASSPLGGSYEQYF. In DNA form, the CDR3 reads TGTGCCAGCAGTCCCCTTGGGGGCTCCTACGAGCAGTACTTC.

The chain links TRBV10-2 to TRBJ1-2; 10 bases map to TRBD1. The J segment lost 2 bases and the V segment lost 4 bases, leaving 19 bases of the junction unmatched. The V gene's germline CDR1 is WSHSY and CDR2 SAAADI. The CDR3 consists of 20 residues. The CDR3 protein is CASSAGTGEIQAMKNYGYTF. CDR3 DNA sequence: TGCGCCAGCAGTGCCGGGACAGGGGAGATTCAAGCCATGAAAAACTATGGCTACACCTTC.

This clonotype was observed a handful of times. The J gene is TRBJ1-2, the V gene TRBV30, with TRBD1 as a possible D gene (6 bases). The length of the CDR3 is 13 residues. Germline V gives CDR1 GTSNPN, CDR2 SVGIG (reference sequence). The V end lost 5 bases, the J end lost 5 bases, and 15 bases lay between the germline ends. The CDR3 spells CAWGTQGEYGYTF. CDR3 DNA: TGTGCCTGGGGGACACAGGGAGAGTATGGCTACACCTTC.

The V gene is TRBV6-5, the J gene TRBJ2-5, with 7 bases lining up with TRBD2. V lost 10 bases, J lost 5 bases, and 25 bases stayed unmatched. This CDR3 has 18 residues. CDR1 and CDR2 (germline): MNHEY, SVGAGI. CDR3: CAISGSSGKSLGRETQYF. CDR3 sequence (DNA): TGTGCCATCTCCGGATCCAGCGGGAAGTCCCTAGGTCGGGAGACCCAGTACTTC.

Comment on this clonotype: Given a much more abundant clone one base away, this may be a read error. This chain links TRBV12-3 or TRBV12-4 with TRBJ2-7, with TRBD2 matching 12 bases. This CDR3 region has 17 residues. Losses at the gene ends were 1 base for V and 4 bases for J; bases not matched to a gene: 8. In DNA, the CDR3 is TGTGCCAGCAGTTTAGGCATTCTAGCGGGAGGGGAGTACGAGCAGTACTTC. Translated: CASSLGILAGGEYEQYF.

This chain connects TRBV4-1 to TRBJ2-1; 11 bases are shared with TRBD2. Germline assignment: CDR1 MGHRA and CDR2 YSYEKL. J lost 5 bases, V lost 5 bases, and 20 bases had no gene match. CDR3 length equals 20 residues. DNA for the CDR3: TGCGCCAGCAGCTACAAACGACTGGGGACTAGCGGTCCGCGGGACAATGAGCAGTTCTTC. This sequence encodes CASSYKRLGTSGPRDNEQFF.

This clonotype has more than one count but fewer than ten. J is TRBJ2-1 and V is TRBV7-2; D not certain. The CDR3 has 16 amino acids. Trimming took 2 bases from V and 6 from J, leaving 17 bases between them. CDR1 and CDR2 (germline): SGHTA, FQGNSA. The CDR3 sequence is CASSLPTAKGFNEQFF. The CDR3 nucleotides are TGTGCCAGCAGCTTACCAACCGCTAAGGGATTCAATGAGCAGTTCTTC.

The rearrangement joins TRBV7-2 to TRBJ2-5; D may be TRBD2 (5 bases). The germline CDR1 and CDR2 sequences are SGHTA and FQGNSA. This CDR3 is 15 amino acids long. Trimming took 5 bases from V and 5 from J, leaving 18 bases between them. CDR3 nucleotide sequence: TGTGCCAGCAGCCCTGAAGGTCGAGGGCAGGAGACCCAGTACTTC. Amino acids: CASSPEGRGQETQYF. Using reference TRBV7-2 and TRBJ2-5 for the parts outside the CDR3, the full variable domain is GAGVSQSPSNKVTEKGKDVELRCDPISGHTALYWYRQSLGQGLEFLIYFQGNSAPDKSGLPSDRFSAERTGGSVSTLTIQRTQQEDSAVYLCASSPEGRGQETQYFGPGTRLLVL.